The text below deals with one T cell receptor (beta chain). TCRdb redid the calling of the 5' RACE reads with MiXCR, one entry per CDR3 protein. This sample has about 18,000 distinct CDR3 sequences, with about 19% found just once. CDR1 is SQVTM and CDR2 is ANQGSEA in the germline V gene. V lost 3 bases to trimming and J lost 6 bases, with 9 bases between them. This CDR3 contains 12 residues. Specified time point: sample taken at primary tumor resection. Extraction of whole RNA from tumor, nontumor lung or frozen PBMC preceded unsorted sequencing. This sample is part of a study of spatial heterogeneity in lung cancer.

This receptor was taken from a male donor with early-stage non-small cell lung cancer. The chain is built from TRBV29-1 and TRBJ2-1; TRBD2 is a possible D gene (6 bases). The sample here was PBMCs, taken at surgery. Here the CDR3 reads CSVDGGGNEQFF. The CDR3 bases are TGCAGCGTTGACGGGGGAGGCAATGAGCAGTTCTTC.